This TCR beta chain stems from a study of blood T cell repertoires in COVID-19 (dated by TCRdb to 2020 to 2022). For the study in its entirety: Samples covering the acute and convalescent phases of COVID-19 were provided by collaborators in the United States, Italy and Spain. The material from the prospective study consisted of cDNA or gDNA derived from T cells, B-cell-depleted T cells, or PBMCs. Subjects who had been exposed to COVID-19, were actively infected with it, or had recovered from it provided the deeply sampled blood TCRbeta repertoires that made up the dataset. The repertoires were released in a freely available public database intended as a resource for research on the immune response to SARS-CoV-2. The samples were drawn from the first 160 participants of the ongoing ImmuneRACE study and from some 1,300 subjects provided by 6 global collaborators. The sample metadata nearly always contained a de-identified subject ID, COVID-19 status, age in years and sex. Where available, HLA class I and class II types were taken from metadata supplied by the sample provider and were not determined by assay-based typing.

The V and J ends are trimmed by 0 bases and 1 base, leaving 14 bases between them. The CDR3 goes from the cysteine to the phenylalanine over 17 residues. Of all the DNA, just the CDR3 is kept, 51 bases in frame from base 1. CDR1 MGHRA and CDR2 YSYEKL are derived from the germline V gene. Each collaborating institution followed its own protocols to collect whole blood in K2EDTA tubes. For TCRbeta analysis, collaborators shipped samples in one of three forms: frozen whole blood, isolated PBMCs, or DNA extracted from either of those sample types. Concerning this clone itself: Its antigen is still unknown. The record has no base qualities; no much larger clone is one base away.

Study-wide findings and limitations: How much clinical and demographic metadata was included differed by source and by participant, and the metadata was provided uncurated.

The immunoSEQ Assay, a bias-controlled multiplex PCR, was used to amplify TCRbeta CDR3 regions from genomic DNA. Per the original workflow: The number of nucleated cells in each sample was estimated from the amplification of reference gene primers within the assay. Sequence reads were collapsed and filtered to measure the absolute abundance of every unique TCRbeta CDR3 rearrangement. Productive Simpson clonality was computed per sample as the square root of Simpson's diversity index over productive rearrangements. Held by TCRdb, this immuneACCESS table contains in-frame sequences only and omits some clones. Under half of the omission traces to an unresolved V gene where checked; the cause of the rest is unknown. V and J calls and clone size are copied from that table; D and trimming were computed from the DNA. For this sample there are over 65,000 clones; more than 80% appear just once. The ten top clones hold around a quarter of the sample.

This TCR came from a man aged 45-65 years with active or convalescent COVID-19. The sequencing sample was made of peripheral blood. This chain joins TRBV4-1 to TRBJ2-3; a weak D assignment points to TRBD2 (6 bases agree). DNA sequence: TGCGCCAGCAGCCAAGAGAGGTGGGCTAGCGGCACAGATACGCAGTATTTT. The translation is CASSQERWASGTDTQYF.